A selection of T cell receptor beta chains follows, all from one sample in a study of shared clonotypes between healthy human individuals. Clones were read by immunoSEQ multiplex PCR, and TCRdb kept only the in-frame ones, dropping some. The data contain some 1.5 million clones, around 95% of them singletons. Sequenced: naive CD4+ T cells sorted from blood. The receptors were sampled from a man aged 25-45 years in good health. Both conserved end residues are part of each CDR3. The order of the fields is clone size, J gene, D gene, V gene, CDR3 protein, CDR3 DNA. D genes are given only for firm matches. Clone size is given for some rows only: seen once, a few or many times, or a class if the clone is expanded.

>once|TRBJ2-7|TRBD2|TRBV5-1
CASSLVPGGPYEQYF
TGCGCCAGCAGCTTGGTACCGGGAGGGCCATACGAGCAGTACTTC
>NA|TRBJ2-6|TRBD2|TRBV13
CASRGSGTSSGANVLTF
TGTGCCAGCCGGGGGAGCGGGACGAGCTCTGGGGCCAACGTCCTGACTTTC
>NA|TRBJ2-2|NA|TRBV6-5
CASSSAAGGTGELFF
TGTGCCAGCAGTTCAGCGGCCGGGGGCACCGGGGAGCTGTTTTTT
>NA|TRBJ2-3|NA|TRBV5-1
CASSPPGNPTDTQYF
TGCGCCAGCAGCCCCCCTGGGAACCCCACAGATACGCAGTATTTT
>once|TRBJ2-7|TRBD1|TRBV5-5
CASSEGQGRYEQYF
TGTGCCAGCAGCGAGGGACAGGGGCGCTACGAGCAGTACTTC
>NA|TRBJ1-5|TRBD1|TRBV2
CASRDPRTGSENQPQHF
TGTGCCAGCAGGGACCCGAGGACAGGGAGTGAGAATCAGCCCCAGCATTTT
>NA|TRBJ1-5|NA|TRBV2
CASSERSSNQPQHF
TGTGCCAGCAGTGAGCGGAGTAGCAATCAGCCCCAGCATTTT
>NA|TRBJ2-7|TRBD1|TRBV18
CASSPPGQGSSYEQYF
TGTGCCAGCTCGCCGCCGGGACAGGGTAGCTCCTACGAGCAGTACTTC
>few|TRBJ1-2|NA|TRBV30
CARQQGDSYGYTF
TGTGCCCGACAGCAGGGAGATAGCTATGGCTACACCTTC
>NA|TRBJ1-1|NA|TRBV7-2
CASSPRWGAGEAFF
TGTGCCAGCAGCCCAAGATGGGGGGCCGGTGAAGCTTTCTTT
>NA|TRBJ2-1|TRBD2|TRBV7-2
CASSLHGTSSYNEQFF
TGTGCCAGCAGCTTGCACGGGACTAGTTCCTACAATGAGCAGTTCTTC
>NA|TRBJ2-2|TRBD2|TRBV18
CASSPLFAGGPTTGELFF
TGTGCCAGCTCACCACTATTTGCGGGAGGGCCGACCACCGGGGAGCTGTTTTTT
>NA|TRBJ2-7|TRBD1|TRBV6-5
CASSYLGQGNEQYF
TGTGCCAGCAGTTACCTGGGACAGGGAAACGAGCAGTACTTC
>NA|TRBJ2-1|NA|TRBV30
CAWRGTSANEQFF
TGTGCCTGGAGAGGGACCAGTGCCAATGAGCAGTTCTTC
>NA|TRBJ1-1|NA|TRBV7-9
CASSYGRGPEAFF
TGTGCCAGCAGCTATGGCAGGGGTCCTGAAGCTTTCTTT
>NA|TRBJ2-2|NA|TRBV4-1
CASSQQGQNTGELFF
TGCGCCAGCAGCCAACAGGGACAGAACACCGGGGAGCTGTTTTTT
>NA|TRBJ2-7|TRBD2|TRBV9
CASSSRDGRRYEQYF
TGTGCCAGCAGCTCAAGGGACGGGAGGCGGTACGAGCAGTACTTC
>NA|TRBJ2-7|TRBD1|TRBV6-1
CASGEGRQGAREQYF
TGTGCGTCGGGTGAGGGACGACAGGGGGCGCGAGAGCAGTACTTC
>NA|TRBJ2-7|NA|TRBV6-5
CASSTLGASSYEQYF
TGTGCCAGCAGTACCCTTGGGGCGAGCTCCTACGAGCAGTACTTC
>NA|TRBJ2-7|TRBD1|TRBV25-1
CASTPRTGVDEQYF
TGTGCCAGCACCCCCCGGACAGGGGTGGACGAGCAGTACTTC
>NA|TRBJ2-2|NA|TRBV7-6
CASSLAVYTGELFF
TGTGCCAGCAGCTTAGCAGTATACACCGGGGAGCTGTTTTTT
>few|TRBJ2-2|TRBD2|TRBV7-8
CASSLATSFGELFF
TGTGCCAGCAGCTTAGCGACTAGCTTCGGGGAGCTGTTTTTT
>NA|TRBJ1-1|NA|TRBV29-1
CSTGRVDTEAFF
TGCAGCACTGGAAGGGTGGACACTGAAGCTTTCTTT
>NA|TRBJ2-3|TRBD2|TRBV7-9
CASSLAGGGDTQYF
TGTGCCAGCAGCCTAGCGGGAGGTGGAGATACGCAGTATTTT
>once|TRBJ1-1|NA|TRBV27
CASSLSRGYNTEAFF
TGTGCCAGCAGTCTAAGCCGGGGGTATAACACTGAAGCTTTCTTT
>NA|TRBJ1-2|TRBD1|TRBV9
CASSVGTGAYGYTF
TGTGCCAGCAGCGTAGGGACAGGGGCCTATGGCTACACCTTC
>NA|TRBJ2-7|TRBD1|TRBV18
CASSPGVGTGKGYEQYF
TGTGCCAGCTCACCAGGCGTCGGGACAGGGAAAGGCTACGAGCAGTACTTC
>NA|TRBJ2-3|NA|TRBV7-9
CASSLNYKITDTQYF
TGTGCCAGCAGCTTAAACTACAAAATAACAGATACGCAGTATTTT
>NA|TRBJ2-7|TRBD1|TRBV19
CASKLGTGNYEQYF
TGTGCCAGCAAATTAGGGACAGGGAACTACGAGCAGTACTTC
>NA|TRBJ1-1|NA|TRBV7-9
CASSRDEWDTEAFF
TGTGCCAGCAGCCGAGACGAGTGGGACACTGAAGCTTTCTTT
>NA|TRBJ1-4|NA|TRBV2
CASSNRDSREKLFF
TGTGCCAGCAGCAACCGGGACTCTCGGGAAAAACTGTTTTTT
>NA|TRBJ2-7|TRBD2|TRBV4-3
CASSLRAGGINEQYF
TGCGCCAGCAGCCTCCGAGCGGGAGGGATAAACGAGCAGTACTTC
>NA|TRBJ2-1|NA|TRBV7-2
CASSLTGSYNEQFF
TGTGCCAGCAGCTTAACGGGCTCCTACAATGAGCAGTTCTTC